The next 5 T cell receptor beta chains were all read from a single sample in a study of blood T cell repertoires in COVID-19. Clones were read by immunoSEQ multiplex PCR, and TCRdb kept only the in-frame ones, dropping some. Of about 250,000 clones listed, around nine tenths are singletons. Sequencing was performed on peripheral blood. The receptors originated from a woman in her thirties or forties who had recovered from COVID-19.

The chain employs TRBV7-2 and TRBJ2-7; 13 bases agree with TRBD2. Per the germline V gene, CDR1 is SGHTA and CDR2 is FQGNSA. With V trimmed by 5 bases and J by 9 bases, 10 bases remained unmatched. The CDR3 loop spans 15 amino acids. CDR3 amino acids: CASSPRTSGRGGQYF. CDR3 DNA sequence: TGTGCCAGCAGCCCCCGGACTAGCGGGAGAGGGGGGCAGTACTTC. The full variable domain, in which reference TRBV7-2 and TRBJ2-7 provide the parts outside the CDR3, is GAGVSQSPSNKVTEKGKDVELRCDPISGHTALYWYRQSLGQGLEFLIYFQGNSAPDKSGLPSDRFSAERTGGSVSTLTIQRTQQEDSAVYLCASSPRTSGRGGQYFGPGTRLTVT.

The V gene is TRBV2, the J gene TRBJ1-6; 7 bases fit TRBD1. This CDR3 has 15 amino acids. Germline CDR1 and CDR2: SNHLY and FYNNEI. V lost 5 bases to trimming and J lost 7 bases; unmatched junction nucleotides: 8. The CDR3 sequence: CASSIQGQGNSPLHF. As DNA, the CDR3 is TGTGCCAGCAGTATACAGGGGCAGGGGAATTCACCCCTCCACTTT.

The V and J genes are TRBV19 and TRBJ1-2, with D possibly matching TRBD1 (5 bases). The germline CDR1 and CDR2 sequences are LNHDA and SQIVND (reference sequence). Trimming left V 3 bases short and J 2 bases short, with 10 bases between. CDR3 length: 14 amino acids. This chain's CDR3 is CASSIAGPNYGYTF. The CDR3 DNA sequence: TGTGCCAGTAGTATCGCAGGGCCAAACTATGGCTACACCTTC.

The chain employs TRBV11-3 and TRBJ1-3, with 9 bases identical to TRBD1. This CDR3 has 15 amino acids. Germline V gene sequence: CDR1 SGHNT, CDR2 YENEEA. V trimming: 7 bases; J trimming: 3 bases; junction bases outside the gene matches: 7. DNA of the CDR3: TGTGCCAGCAAACTGGGACAGGGCGGTGGAAACACCATATATTTT. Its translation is CASKLGQGGGNTIYF.

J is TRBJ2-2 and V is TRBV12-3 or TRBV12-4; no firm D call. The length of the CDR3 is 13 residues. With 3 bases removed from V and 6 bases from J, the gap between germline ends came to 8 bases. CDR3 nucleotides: TGTGCCAGCAGTTTTTTGGGCCCCGGGGAGCTGTTTTTT. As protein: CASSFLGPGELFF.